The present entry profiles one T cell receptor beta chain with its context. This sample is drawn from a study of beta chain features in type 1 diabetes. Sequencing targeted expressed TCRB transcripts, as all isolated RNA had been reverse transcribed. TCRdb keeps only in-frame clones here, not all; method: immunoSEQ multiplex PCR. This table has some 330,000 clones, 8% to 13% appearing once. The CDR3 spans 14 residues. Germline V gene data show CDR1 as LGHNA and CDR2 as YNFKEQ. Trimming left V 2 bases short and J 3 bases short, with 11 bases between. Input material: naive CD4+ T cells from blood. This TCR came from a woman aged 25 to 39 in good health. This chain uses TRBV4-2 with TRBJ2-7; D is unclear. As DNA, the CDR3 is TGTGCCAGCAGCCAATTATCTAACAGCTACGAGCAGTACTTC. Translating gives CASSQLSNSYEQYF.